This TCR beta chain was found in a study of control samples from healthy donors and cancer patients. Profiled with immunoSEQ multiplex PCR; TCRdb holds only in-frame clones, not every one. This table holds some 95,000 clones, around 90% found once. This clonotype originated in a man aged 25-45 years in good health. The sequenced material came from blood.

The CDR3 DNA follows: TGTGCCAGCAGCCCCTCAAGGACAGGGGAAAGGGAGCAGTACTTC. Translation: CASSPSRTGEREQYF. The V and J genes are TRBV11-2 and TRBJ2-7; 9 bases line up with TRBD1. J gave up 7 bases and V 5 bases, and 12 bases lay outside the gene matches. Germline V gene sequence: CDR1 SGHAT, CDR2 FQNNGV. CDR3 length: 15 amino acids.